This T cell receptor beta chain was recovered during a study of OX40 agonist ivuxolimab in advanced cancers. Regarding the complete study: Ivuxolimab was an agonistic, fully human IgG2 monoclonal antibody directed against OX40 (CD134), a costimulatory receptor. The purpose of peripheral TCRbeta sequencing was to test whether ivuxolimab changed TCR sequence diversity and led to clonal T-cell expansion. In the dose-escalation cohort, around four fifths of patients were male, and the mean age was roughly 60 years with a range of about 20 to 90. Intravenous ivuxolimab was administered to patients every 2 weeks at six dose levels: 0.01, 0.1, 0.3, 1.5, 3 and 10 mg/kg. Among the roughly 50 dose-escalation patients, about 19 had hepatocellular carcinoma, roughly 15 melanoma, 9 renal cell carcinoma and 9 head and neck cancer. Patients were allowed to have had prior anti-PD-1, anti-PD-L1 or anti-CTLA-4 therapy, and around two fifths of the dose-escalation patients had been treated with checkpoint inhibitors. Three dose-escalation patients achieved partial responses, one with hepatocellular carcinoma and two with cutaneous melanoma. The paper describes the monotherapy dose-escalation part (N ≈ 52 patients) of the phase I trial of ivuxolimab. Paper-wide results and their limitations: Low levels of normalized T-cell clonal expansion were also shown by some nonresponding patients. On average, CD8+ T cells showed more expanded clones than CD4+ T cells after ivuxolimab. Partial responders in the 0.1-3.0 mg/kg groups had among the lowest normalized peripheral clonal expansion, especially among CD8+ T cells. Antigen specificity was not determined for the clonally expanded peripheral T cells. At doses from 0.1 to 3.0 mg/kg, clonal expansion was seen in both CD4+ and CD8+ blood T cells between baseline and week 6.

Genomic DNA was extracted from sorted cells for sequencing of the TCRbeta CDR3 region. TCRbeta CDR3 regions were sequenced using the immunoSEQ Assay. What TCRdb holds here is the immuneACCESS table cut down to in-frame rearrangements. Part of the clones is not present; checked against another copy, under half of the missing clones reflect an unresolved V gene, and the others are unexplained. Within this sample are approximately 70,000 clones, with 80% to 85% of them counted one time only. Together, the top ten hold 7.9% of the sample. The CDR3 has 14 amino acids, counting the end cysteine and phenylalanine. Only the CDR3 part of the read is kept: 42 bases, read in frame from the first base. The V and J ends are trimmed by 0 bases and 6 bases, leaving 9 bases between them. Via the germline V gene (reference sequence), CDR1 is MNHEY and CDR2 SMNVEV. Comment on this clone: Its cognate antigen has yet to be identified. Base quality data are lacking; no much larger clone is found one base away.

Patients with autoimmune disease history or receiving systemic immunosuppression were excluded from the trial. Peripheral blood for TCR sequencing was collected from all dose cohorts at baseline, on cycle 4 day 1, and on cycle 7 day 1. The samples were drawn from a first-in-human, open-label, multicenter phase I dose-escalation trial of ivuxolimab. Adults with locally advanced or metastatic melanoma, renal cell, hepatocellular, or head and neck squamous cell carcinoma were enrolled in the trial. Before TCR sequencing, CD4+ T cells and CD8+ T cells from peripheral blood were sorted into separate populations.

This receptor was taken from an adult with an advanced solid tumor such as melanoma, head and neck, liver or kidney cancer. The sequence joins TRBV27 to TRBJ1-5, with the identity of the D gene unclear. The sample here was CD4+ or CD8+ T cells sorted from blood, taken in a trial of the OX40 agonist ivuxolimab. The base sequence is TGTGCCAGCAGTTTATCAACCACCCGTCAGCCCCAGCATTTT. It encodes CASSLSTTRQPQHF.